This passage covers 9 T cell receptor beta chains from one sample sequenced in a study of technical replicates of blood from a handful of donors. Sequencing used immunoSEQ multiplex PCR; TCRdb keeps in-frame clones, though not all of them. The data show some 89,000 clones, with about 94% seen just once and approximately 0.33% held by the top ten. Sequencing was performed on T cells isolated from PBMCs. Receptors were obtained from a human donor in good health.

V and J are TRBV7-8 and TRBJ2-3; 9 nucleotides agree with TRBD2. Germline CDR1 is SGHVS and CDR2 is FQNEAQ. CDR3 length: 15 residues. V shed 4 bases, J shed 0 bases, and the junction held 2 bases outside the gene matches. The CDR3 reads CASSSGLASTDTQYF. The CDR3 bases are TGTGCCAGCAGCTCGGGACTAGCTAGCACAGATACGCAGTATTTT. Based on the CDR3 plus reference TRBV7-8 and TRBJ2-3, the full variable domain is GAGVSQSPRYKVAKRGQDVALRCDPISGHVSLFWYQQALGQGPEFLTYFQNEAQLDKSGLPSDRFFAERPEGSVSTLKIQRTQQEDSAVYLCASSSGLASTDTQYFGPGTRLTVL.

The CDR3 coding sequence is TGTGCCAGCAGTTACCTGACAGGGGGCCACGAGCAGTACTTC. Its protein product is CASSYLTGGHEQYF. The V and J genes are TRBV6-6 and TRBJ2-7, with 10 bases that match TRBD1. The CDR3 has 14 residues. From germline, CDR1 is MNHNY and CDR2 SVGAGI (reference sequence). Trimming removed 2 bases from V and 5 bases from J; junction bases left unmatched: 3.

In DNA form, the CDR3 reads TGTGCCAGCAGCGTTCCTAGCGGGACAAACAATGAGCAGTTCTTC. This sequence encodes CASSVPSGTNNEQFF. J is TRBJ2-1 and V is TRBV9; the match to TRBD2 covers 9 bases. Germline V gene data show CDR1 as SGDLS and CDR2 as YYNGEE. This CDR3 has 15 residues. The J segment lost 5 bases and the V segment lost 2 bases, leaving 5 bases of the junction unmatched.

The rearrangement uses TRBV7-2 and TRBJ2-5; a weak D match, TRBD2 (5 bases). CDR3 length: 15 residues. The V gene lost 0 bases and the J gene lost 4 bases, with 12 bases spanning the gap. CDR1 is SGHTA, CDR2 FQGNSA, per germline. This CDR3 is CASSLASPGSETQYF. CDR3 nucleotide sequence: TGTGCCAGCAGCTTAGCTAGTCCGGGGTCAGAGACCCAGTACTTC.

The chain combines TRBV27 with TRBJ2-7; TRBD2 is a possible D gene (6 bases). CDR1 is MNHEY and CDR2 is SMNVEV in the germline V gene (reference sequence). The CDR3 consists of 15 residues. The ends were cut back, 4 bases at V and 3 bases at J, with 16 bases in the middle. This CDR3 is CASSSLGLSNYEQYF. As DNA, the CDR3 is TGTGCCAGCAGTTCCTTGGGACTGAGTAACTACGAGCAGTACTTC.

A few counts support this clone. The chain has TRBV4-2 and TRBJ2-1, with D uncertain. Germline CDR1 reads LGHNA; CDR2 reads YNFKEQ. V lost 0 bases and J lost 4, with 10 bases in between. CDR3 length: 15 amino acids. The CDR3 DNA is TGTGCCAGCAGCCAAGAAAAAAGCGAGTACAATGAGCAGTTCTTC. Encoded protein: CASSQEKSEYNEQFF.

V gene TRBV5-4 combines with J gene TRBJ2-1, with 9 positions matching TRBD2. This CDR3 contains 16 residues. Trimming at V came to 1 base and at J to 6 bases, leaving 8 bases not matched to a gene. Germline-derived CDR1 and CDR2 are SGHNT and YYREEE (reference sequence). CDR3 DNA sequence: TGTGCCAGCAGCTTGAGATCTAGCGGGATTGGCAATGAGCAGTTCTTC. It encodes CASSLRSSGIGNEQFF.

The V and J genes are TRBV15 and TRBJ2-7; 8 bases are a match to TRBD2. The CDR3 has 15 residues. V trimming: 2 bases; J trimming: 2 bases; junction bases outside the gene matches: 5. Germline CDR1 reads LNHNV; CDR2 reads YYDKDF (reference sequence). The CDR3 bases are TGTGCCACCAGCAGACCGGGACTAGTCCCCTACGAGCAGTACTTC. Protein: CATSRPGLVPYEQYF.

The chain is built from TRBV10-3 and TRBJ1-5; a possible D gene is TRBD1 (6 bases). The V and J ends lost 8 bases and 3 bases respectively, with 14 bases between them. The CDR3 is made up of 14 amino acids. Germline V gives CDR1 ENHRY, CDR2 SYGVKD. CDR3 nucleotides: TGTGCCATCGGCGGTACAGGGACCAATCAGCCCCAGCATTTT. Protein product: CAIGGTGTNQPQHF.